This TCR beta chain stems from a study of T cells in narcolepsy (dated by TCRdb to between 2018 and 2020). At the level of the whole study: Patients with narcolepsy type 1 or type 2 (NT1, NT2) were enrolled in the study together with healthy control donors. The study used TCR Vbeta sequencing to track clonotypes in blood and CSF while looking for autoreactive T cells in narcolepsy patients that target self-antigens of hypocretin neurons (hypocretin, TRIB2).

This clone is a singleton in its sample. The antigen it binds to is not known. No much larger clone exists at a distance of one base, and base qualities are not known. Overall study outcomes, separate from this receptor: Plots that compared CSF and blood CD4+ T cell clonotypes from the same patient highlighted HCRT-specific and TRIB2-specific autoreactive clonotypes. Autoreactive clonotypes were reported to be detected serially in the blood of the same patients and of different patients, but not in the blood of healthy controls.

To allow TCR Vbeta sequencing and a comparison with CSF CD8+ T cells, memory CD8+ T cells were sorted ex vivo from the blood of patients. V was cut back by 0 bases and J by 0 bases, leaving a gap of 12 bases between them. The CDR1 and CDR2 encoded by the germline V gene are LGHNA and YNFKEQ. Reading from cysteine to phenylalanine, the CDR3 counts 16 amino acids. Only CDR3 DNA remains: 48 bases, in frame from the first base. Libraries were prepared through the immunoSEQ multiplex PCR assay. This is the immuneACCESS table as TCRdb keeps it, with only in-frame sequences that have V and J called. A part of the clones is gone; compared with another copy, unresolved V genes explain less than half, and the rest is unexplained. The sample yields about 3,400 clones; 55% to 65% were counted once. The top ten hold roughly half of the sample.

The sample taken for sequencing was CD45RA- memory CD8+ T cells from PBMCs. What the cell subset or site label conveys for this sample: memory T cells sorted ex vivo from peripheral blood. This sequence was found in a human donor with narcolepsy. Recombination connected TRBV4-2 to TRBJ2-7; the D gene is unclear. The DNA sequence is TGTGCCAGCAGCCAAGAGGAGTCAGGCCTCTCCTACGAGCAGTACTTC. It specifies CASSQEESGLSYEQYF.